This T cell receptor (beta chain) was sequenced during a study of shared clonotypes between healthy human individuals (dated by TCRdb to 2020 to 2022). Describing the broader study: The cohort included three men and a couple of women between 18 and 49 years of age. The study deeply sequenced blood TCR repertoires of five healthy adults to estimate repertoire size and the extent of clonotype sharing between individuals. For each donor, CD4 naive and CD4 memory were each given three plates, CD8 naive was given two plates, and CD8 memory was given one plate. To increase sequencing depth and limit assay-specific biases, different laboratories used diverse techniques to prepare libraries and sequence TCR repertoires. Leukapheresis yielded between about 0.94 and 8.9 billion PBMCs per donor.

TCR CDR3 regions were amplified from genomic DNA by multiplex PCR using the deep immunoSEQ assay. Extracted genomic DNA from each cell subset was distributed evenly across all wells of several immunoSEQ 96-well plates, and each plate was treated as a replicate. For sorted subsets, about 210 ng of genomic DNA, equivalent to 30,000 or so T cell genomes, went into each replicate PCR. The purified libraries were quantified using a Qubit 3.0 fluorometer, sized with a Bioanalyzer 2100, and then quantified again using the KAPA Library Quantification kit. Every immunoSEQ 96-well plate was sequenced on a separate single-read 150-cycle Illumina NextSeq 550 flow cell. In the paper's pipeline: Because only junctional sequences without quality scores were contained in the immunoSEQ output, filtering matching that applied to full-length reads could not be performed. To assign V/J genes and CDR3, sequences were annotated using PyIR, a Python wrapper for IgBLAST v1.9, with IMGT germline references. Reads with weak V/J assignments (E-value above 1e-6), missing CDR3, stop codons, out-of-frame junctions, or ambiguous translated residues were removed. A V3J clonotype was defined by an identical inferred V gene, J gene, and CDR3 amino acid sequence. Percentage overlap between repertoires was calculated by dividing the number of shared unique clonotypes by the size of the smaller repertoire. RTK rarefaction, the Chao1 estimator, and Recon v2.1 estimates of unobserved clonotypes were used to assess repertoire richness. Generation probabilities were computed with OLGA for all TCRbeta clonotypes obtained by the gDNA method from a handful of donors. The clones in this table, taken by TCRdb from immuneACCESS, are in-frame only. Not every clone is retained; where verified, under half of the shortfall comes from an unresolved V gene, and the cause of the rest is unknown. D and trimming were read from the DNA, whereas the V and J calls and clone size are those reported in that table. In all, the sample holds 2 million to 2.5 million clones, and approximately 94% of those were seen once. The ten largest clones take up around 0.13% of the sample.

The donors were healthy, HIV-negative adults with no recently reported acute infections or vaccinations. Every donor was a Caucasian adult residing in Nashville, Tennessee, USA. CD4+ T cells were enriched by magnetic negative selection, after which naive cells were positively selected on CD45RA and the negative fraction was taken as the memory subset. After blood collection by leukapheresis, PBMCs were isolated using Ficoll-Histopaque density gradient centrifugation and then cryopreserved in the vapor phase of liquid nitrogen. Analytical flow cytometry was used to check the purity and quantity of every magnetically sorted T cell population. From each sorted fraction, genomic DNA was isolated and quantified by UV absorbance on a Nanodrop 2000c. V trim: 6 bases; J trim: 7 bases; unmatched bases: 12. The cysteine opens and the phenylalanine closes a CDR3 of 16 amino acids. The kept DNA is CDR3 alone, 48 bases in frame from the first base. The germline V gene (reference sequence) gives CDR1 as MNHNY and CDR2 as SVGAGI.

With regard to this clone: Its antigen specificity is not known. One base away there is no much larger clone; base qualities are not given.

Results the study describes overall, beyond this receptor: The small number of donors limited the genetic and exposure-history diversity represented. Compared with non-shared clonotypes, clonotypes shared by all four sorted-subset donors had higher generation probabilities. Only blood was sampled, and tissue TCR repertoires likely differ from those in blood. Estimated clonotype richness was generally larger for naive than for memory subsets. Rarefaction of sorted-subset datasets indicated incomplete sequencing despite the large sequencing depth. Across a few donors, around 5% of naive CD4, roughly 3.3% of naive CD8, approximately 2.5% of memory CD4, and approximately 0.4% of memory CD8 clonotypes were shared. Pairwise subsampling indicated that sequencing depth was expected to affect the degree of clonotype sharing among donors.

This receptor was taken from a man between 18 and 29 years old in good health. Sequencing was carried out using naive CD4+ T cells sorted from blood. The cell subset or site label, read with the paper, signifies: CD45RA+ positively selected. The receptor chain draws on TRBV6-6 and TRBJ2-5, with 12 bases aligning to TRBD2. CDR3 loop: CASSQTPLAGGGTQYF. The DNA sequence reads TGTGCCAGCAGCCAAACCCCACTAGCGGGAGGAGGGACCCAGTACTTC.